Listed below are T cell receptor beta chains from one sample, sequenced in a study of T cell changes during pregnancy in multiple sclerosis. The method was immunoSEQ multiplex PCR; TCRdb's version includes in-frame clones alone and lacks a portion of them. The data hold more than 85,000 clones, with 90% to 95% observed a single time. The starting material was peripheral blood, obtained before pregnancy. Every receptor here comes from a female donor with multiple sclerosis, enrolled in a pregnancy study. CDR3s include the opening cysteine and the closing phenylalanine or tryptophan. A D gene is named only where the DNA matches it firmly. Size tells how often a clone was seen (once, few, many) or the class of an expanded clone, and some rows leave it out.

v_call	d_call	clone_size	j_call	cdr3_aa	cdr3_nt
TRBV4-2	.	.	TRBJ2-7	CASSAGQSYEQYF	TGTGCCAGCAGCGCCGGACAGTCCTACGAGCAGTACTTC
TRBV5-4	.	.	TRBJ1-1	CASSLSQGNEAFF	TGTGCCAGCAGCTTGAGTCAGGGAAATGAAGCTTTCTTT
TRBV19	.	.	TRBJ1-1	CASSILGRGTEAFF	TGTGCCAGTAGTATTTTGGGCAGGGGAACTGAAGCTTTCTTT
TRBV27	.	.	TRBJ1-2	CASSLLGRDYGYTF	TGTGCCAGCAGTTTATTGGGCAGAGACTATGGCTACACCTTC
TRBV6-1	TRBD1	.	TRBJ1-2	CASAPGQGTYGYTF	TGTGCCAGCGCCCCGGGACAGGGGACCTATGGCTACACCTTC
TRBV6-1	.	.	TRBJ1-1	CASSEGTANTEAFF	TGTGCCAGCAGTGAAGGGACAGCGAACACTGAAGCTTTCTTT
TRBV10-3	TRBD1	.	TRBJ1-1	CAISGTGGVTEAFF	TGTGCCATCAGTGGGACAGGGGGGGTCACTGAAGCTTTCTTT
TRBV7-6	TRBD2	.	TRBJ2-2	CASSGRTSGGGGILNTGELFF	TGTGCCAGCAGCGGTCGAACTAGCGGAGGCGGGGGGATCCTAAACACCGGGGAGCTGTTTTTT
TRBV27	TRBD1	.	TRBJ2-7	CASKTGHNSDEQYF	TGTGCCAGTAAGACAGGGCATAATTCGGACGAGCAGTACTTC
TRBV7-2	TRBD2	.	TRBJ2-7	CASSPRTSGPYEQYF	TGTGCCAGCAGCCCCCGGACTAGCGGCCCCTACGAGCAGTACTTC
TRBV2	.	.	TRBJ2-2	CASTPGGGPGELFF	TGTGCCAGCACTCCCGGCGGAGGTCCCGGGGAGCTGTTTTTT
TRBV5-1	TRBD2	once	TRBJ2-1	CASSLTSGSYNEQFF	TGCGCCAGCAGCTTGACTAGCGGGAGTTACAATGAGCAGTTCTTC
TRBV5-1	TRBD2	.	TRBJ2-1	CASSSSSGKSYNEQFF	TGCGCCAGCAGCTCCTCTAGCGGCAAGTCCTACAATGAGCAGTTCTTC
TRBV6-1	.	.	TRBJ2-1	CASSVWRGNEQFF	TGTGCCAGCAGTGTATGGAGGGGAAATGAGCAGTTCTTC
TRBV29-1	.	.	TRBJ1-1	CSVGVNTEAFF	TGCAGCGTAGGGGTCAACACTGAAGCTTTCTTT
TRBV27	TRBD2	.	TRBJ2-1	CASVIGGGRALSEQFF	TGTGCCAGCGTTATCGGGGGCGGGAGGGCCTTGAGCGAGCAGTTCTTC
TRBV30	.	.	TRBJ1-5	CAWSTRGNGNQPQHF	TGTGCCTGGAGTACACGGGGGAATGGCAATCAGCCCCAGCATTTT
TRBV29-1	TRBD1	.	TRBJ1-1	CSVADRGNTEAFF	TGCAGCGTAGCAGACAGGGGTAACACTGAAGCTTTCTTT
TRBV6-1	TRBD2	.	TRBJ2-7	CASSETSGNYEQYF	TGTGCCAGCAGTGAAACTAGCGGGAACTACGAGCAGTACTTC
TRBV30	.	.	TRBJ2-1	CAWRRSSYNEQFF	TGTGCCTGGAGAAGGAGCTCCTACAATGAGCAGTTCTTC
TRBV4-2	.	few	TRBJ1-2	CASSQVEGAGASGYTF	TGTGCCAGCAGCCAAGTCGAAGGGGCAGGGGCGAGTGGCTACACCTTC
TRBV2	TRBD2	once	TRBJ2-2	CASSESAGGHLIGELFF	TGTGCCAGCAGTGAATCTGCGGGAGGGCATTTAATCGGGGAGCTGTTTTTT
TRBV6-5	TRBD2	.	TRBJ2-7	CASSLAGVGYEQYF	TGTGCCAGCAGTCTAGCGGGAGTCGGCTACGAGCAGTACTTC
TRBV4-1	.	.	TRBJ2-3	CASSQELTAGDTQYF	TGCGCCAGCAGCCAAGAACTTACAGCGGGAGATACGCAGTATTTT
TRBV9	.	.	TRBJ2-7	CASSEFSERSEQYF	TGTGCCAGCAGCGAGTTCAGCGAGAGAAGTGAGCAGTACTTC
TRBV11-3	.	.	TRBJ2-1	CASSHRDNEQFF	TGTGCCAGCAGCCACCGGGACAATGAGCAGTTCTTC
TRBV4-1	TRBD1	.	TRBJ1-4	CASSQREEGAGGREKLFF	TGCGCCAGCAGCCAAAGGGAGGAGGGTGCAGGGGGACGTGAAAAACTGTTTTTT
TRBV5-5	TRBD1	.	TRBJ2-7	CASSLTTGVFYEQYF	TGTGCCAGCAGCCTGACGACAGGGGTCTTCTACGAGCAGTACTTC
TRBV5-1	TRBD1	.	TRBJ1-4	CASSPAGQGNEKLFF	TGCGCCAGCAGTCCTGCTGGACAGGGTAATGAAAAACTGTTTTTT
TRBV5-1	TRBD2	.	TRBJ2-1	CASSLETSGYNEQFF	TGCGCCAGCAGCTTGGAGACTAGCGGATACAATGAGCAGTTCTTC
TRBV25-1	TRBD2	.	TRBJ2-1	CASSEGRGLAGINNEQFF	TGTGCCAGCAGTGAAGGTCGTGGGCTAGCGGGAATCAACAATGAGCAGTTCTTC
TRBV18	TRBD1	once	TRBJ1-5	CASSPDRGNSNQPQHF	TGTGCCAGCTCACCCGACAGGGGCAATAGCAATCAGCCCCAGCATTTT
TRBV11-2	TRBD2	.	TRBJ2-5	CASSLDPGLAQETQYF	TGTGCCAGCAGCTTAGATCCGGGACTAGCGCAAGAGACCCAGTACTTC
TRBV9	TRBD2	.	TRBJ2-7	CASSSGGTAVDEQYF	TGTGCCAGCAGCTCCGGGGGGACGGCGGTGGACGAGCAGTACTTC
TRBV6-1	.	.	TRBJ1-4	CASSDRVDLVSEKLFF	TGTGCCAGCAGTGACAGGGTTGATCTTGTTTCTGAAAAACTGTTTTTT
TRBV10-2	TRBD2	.	TRBJ2-7	CASSLGLAGYEQYF	TGCGCCAGCAGTTTGGGACTAGCGGGATACGAGCAGTACTTC
TRBV7-6	.	few	TRBJ2-2	CASSLVDSGELFF	TGTGCCAGCAGCTTAGTTGACAGCGGGGAGCTGTTTTTT
TRBV7-6	.	once	TRBJ1-1	CASSALTGNTEAFF	TGTGCCAGCAGCGCACTGACAGGTAACACTGAAGCTTTCTTT
TRBV6-6	TRBD2	.	TRBJ2-1	CASSYPGTSGTNEQFF	TGTGCCAGCAGTTACCCCGGGACTAGCGGGACTAATGAGCAGTTCTTC
TRBV9	.	.	TRBJ2-2	CASRSGTQNTGELFF	TGTGCCAGCCGATCCGGGACACAAAACACCGGGGAGCTGTTTTTT
TRBV28	.	.	TRBJ1-2	CASSLGGRGYYGYTF	TGTGCCAGCAGTTTAGGTGGACGGGGTTACTATGGCTACACCTTC
TRBV7-9	TRBD1	.	TRBJ1-3	CASSGGTAGNTIYF	TGTGCCAGCAGCGGTGGGACAGCTGGAAACACCATATATTTT
TRBV6-6	.	.	TRBJ2-2	CASSYAGADTGELFF	TGTGCCAGCAGTTACGCGGGGGCGGACACCGGGGAGCTGTTTTTT
TRBV6-5	.	.	TRBJ1-2	CASSPLNLWGYTF	TGTGCCAGCAGTCCCCTAAACCTCTGGGGCTACACCTTC
TRBV19	.	.	TRBJ2-2	CASGLNTGELFF	TGTGCCAGTGGACTTAACACCGGGGAGCTGTTTTTT
TRBV27	.	.	TRBJ2-3	CASSPWSYQGGTDTQYF	TGTGCCAGCAGTCCATGGTCTTACCAAGGGGGCACAGATACGCAGTATTTT
TRBV13	TRBD1	.	TRBJ1-3	CASSPTGGSGNTIYF	TGTGCCAGCAGCCCGACAGGGGGCTCTGGAAACACCATATATTTT
TRBV5-6	TRBD2	once	TRBJ2-4	CASSTETSARNIQYF	TGTGCCAGCAGCACGGAGACTAGCGCGAGAAACATTCAGTACTTC
TRBV27	TRBD1	.	TRBJ1-2	CASSLDRGEEGYTF	TGTGCCAGCAGTTTAGACAGGGGGGAGGAGGGCTACACCTTC